A single sample is the source of the 30 T cell receptor beta chains below, sequenced in a study of T cells in Graves' hyperthyroidism and ophthalmopathy. Amplified regions were TCR beta CDR3 sequences from RNA transcripts. The HTBI primer set was used in a first-round RT-PCR of the TCR CDR3. Using its own MiXCR run on the multiplex PCR reads, TCRdb lists one record per CDR3 protein. This sample yields 500,000 to 650,000 distinct CDR3 sequences, of which about 20% are seen a single time; approximately 50% belongs to the top ten. Sample: blood. These receptors all stem from a man aged 40-55 years with Graves' ophthalmopathy.

This clonotype was detected a few times. This chain uses TRBV6-2 or TRBV6-3 with TRBJ2-7; 7 bases line up with TRBD1. This CDR3 region has 16 residues. The V gene end was trimmed by 3 bases and the J gene end by 0 bases; junction bases not matched to a gene: 8. Germline CDR1 reads MNHEY; CDR2 reads SVGEGT. CDR3 coding DNA: TGTGCCAGCAGTTATCCCCGGGACAGAAGCTCCTACGAGCAGTACTTC. The encoded protein is CASSYPRDRSSYEQYF.

This clonotype was seen a few times. The chain carries TRBV12-3 or TRBV12-4 and TRBJ2-5; 9 bases match TRBD1. CDR3 size: 16 residues. Trimming at V came to 6 bases and at J to 1 base, leaving 9 bases not matched to a gene. The CDR3 nucleotides are TGTGCCAGCAGCCGGGCCGGGACAGGGACCCAAGAGACCCAGTACTTC. This sequence encodes CASSRAGTGTQETQYF.

A note on this clonotype: This may come from a read error, since a much larger clone is one base off. The missing conserved phenylalanine or tryptophan at the end of this CDR3 makes a read error likely. The rearrangement links TRBV20-1 to TRBJ2-1; D gene uncertain. The CDR3 has 14 residues. Trimming took off 0 bases at V and 0 bases at J, with 6 bases between the two ends. The germline V gene encodes CDR1 DFQATT and CDR2 SNEGSKA (reference sequence). CDR3 in DNA: TGCAGTGCTAGAGATCTTCTCTCCTACAATGAGCAGTTCTCC. The encoded protein is CSARDLLSYNEQFS.

The chain uses TRBV28 and TRBJ2-3; TRBD2 matches 11 bases. V gave up 1 base and J gave up 5 bases; unmatched junction bases: 5. Germline assignment: CDR1 MDHEN and CDR2 SYDVKM. The CDR3 is 16 residues long. As DNA, the CDR3 is TGTGCCAGCAGTTTATCGGGTCTAGCGGGAGGAGATACGCAGTATTTT. Residues: CASSLSGLAGGDTQYF.

There are many counts of this clonotype. This rearrangement joins TRBV6-1 to TRBJ2-3; D might be TRBD2 (7 bases). The germline V gene encodes CDR1 MNHNS and CDR2 SASEGT. With 5 bases removed from V and 5 bases from J, the gap between germline ends came to 23 bases. The CDR3 has 17 residues. The CDR3 DNA is TGTGCCAGCAGTCCGAGAGGCGGGAGCGGAGGGGGAGATACGCAGTATTTT. Translation: CASSPRGGSGGGDTQYF.

This clonotype has only a few counts. The chain employs TRBV5-1 and TRBJ2-3, with D tentatively TRBD2 (5 bases). Germline V gene lookup returns CDR1 SGHRS and CDR2 YFSETQ. Trimming removed 0 bases from V and 3 bases from J, with 8 bases in between. This CDR3 contains 14 residues. CDR3 sequence reads: CASSLETKTDTQYF. The CDR3 DNA sequence: TGCGCCAGCAGCTTGGAGACTAAAACAGATACGCAGTATTTT. The variable domain in full, completed from reference TRBV5-1 and TRBJ2-3, reads KAGVTQTPRYLIKTRGQQVTLSCSPISGHRSVSWYQQTPGQGLQFLFEYFSETQRNKGNFPGRFSGRQFSNSRSEMNVSTLELGDSALYLCASSLETKTDTQYFGPGTRLTVL.

This clonotype occurred a few times. This chain connects TRBV7-9 to TRBJ2-1; 8 positions match TRBD2. V gave up 3 bases and J gave up 5 bases; unmatched junction bases: 9. Per germline, CDR1 SEHNR and CDR2 FQNEAQ (reference sequence). The CDR3 covers 16 residues. The CDR3 sequence is CASSFPGGGPNNEQFF. The CDR3 nucleotides read TGTGCCAGCAGCTTTCCCGGGGGGGGCCCAAACAATGAGCAGTTCTTC.

The table lists this clonotype with many counts. This rearrangement joins TRBV12-3 or TRBV12-4 to TRBJ2-7, with D possibly being TRBD2 (6 bases). V was pared by 7 bases and J by 5 bases, with 18 bases between. The CDR3 length is 14 residues. The CDR3 DNA follows: TGTGCCAGCACCACCGGGGGTACGGGGCACGAGCAGTACTTC. Translated: CASTTGGTGHEQYF.

This clonotype was found a few times. The chain couples TRBV10-3 to TRBJ2-1; TRBD1 might be the D (5 bases). This CDR3 is built from 13 residues. Per the germline V gene, CDR1 is ENHRY and CDR2 is SYGVKD. V dropped 10 bases and J dropped 9 bases, with 19 bases sitting between them. The CDR3 region is CATGHPGVSEQFF. CDR3 in DNA: TGTGCCACTGGACACCCCGGCGTCTCTGAGCAGTTCTTC.

This rearrangement joins TRBV6-1 to TRBJ1-1; D gene unclear. This CDR3 comprises 14 residues. V was shortened by 4 bases and J by 3 bases, with 12 bases between the two germline ends. Germline V gene sequence: CDR1 MNHNS, CDR2 SASEGT. Written as DNA, the CDR3 is TGTGCCAGCAGTGGACACCCGGACGACACTGAAGCTTTCTTT. Amino acid sequence: CASSGHPDDTEAFF.

This clonotype was counted at least ten times. The CDR3 DNA sequence: TGTGCCATCAGTGAGCCGAAGGTCTACACCGATGACTACGAGCAGTACTTC. Translation: CAISEPKVYTDDYEQYF. The chain uses TRBV10-3 and TRBJ2-7, with no clear D. The ends were cut back, 2 bases at V and 3 bases at J, with 20 bases in the middle. This CDR3 has 17 amino acids. In germline, CDR1 is ENHRY, CDR2 SYGVKD.

The chain employs TRBV20-1 and TRBJ2-7; 8 nucleotides align to TRBD1. CDR3 length: 13 amino acids. The germline V gene has CDR1 DFQATT and CDR2 SNEGSKA (reference sequence). The CDR3 sequence: CRASRQGSYEQYF. The CDR3 nucleotides are TGCAGGGCCTCTAGACAGGGGAGCTACGAGCAGTACTTC.

The V gene is TRBV5-6, the J gene TRBJ2-3; D ambiguous. The V end lost 3 bases, the J end lost 1 base, and 15 bases lay between the germline ends. The CDR3 totals 16 residues. Germline assignment: CDR1 SGHDT and CDR2 YYEEEE. CDR3 DNA sequence: TGTGCCAGCAGCTCGCTGTTGGAGTGGGGCACAGATACGCAGTATTTT. As protein: CASSSLLEWGTDTQYF.

The rearrangement joins TRBV29-1 to TRBJ1-1; the match to TRBD1 covers 8 bases. CDR1 is SQVTM, CDR2 ANQGSEA, per germline. Trimming took 6 bases from V and 3 from J; bases not matched to a gene: 6. The CDR3 spans 13 residues. CDR3 DNA sequence: TGCAGCGTCAGGACAGGGACACACACTGAAGCTTTCTTT. Its translation is CSVRTGTHTEAFF.

This rearrangement joins TRBV10-3 to TRBJ2-2; 7 bases are a match to TRBD2. Germline-derived CDR1 and CDR2 are ENHRY and SYGVKD. With V trimmed by 4 bases and J by 7 bases, 18 bases remained unmatched. This CDR3 contains 18 residues. CDR3: CAISGTPSERGGHGELFF. Here the CDR3 DNA reads TGTGCCATCAGTGGAACCCCCAGCGAGCGGGGCGGTCACGGGGAGCTGTTTTTT.

This clonotype was observed at least ten times. V usage is TRBV2 and J usage is TRBJ2-7; D remains ambiguous. Trimming removed 8 bases from V and 2 bases from J, with 13 bases in between. CDR3 length: 13 residues. Germline V lookup: CDR1 SNHLY, CDR2 FYNNEI. For the CDR3, the DNA is TGTGCCAGCTCAACGGTGCGAGCCTACGAGCAGTACTTC. It encodes CASSTVRAYEQYF.

This clonotype was counted at least ten times. The V and J genes are TRBV4-3 and TRBJ2-1; 12 nucleotides agree with TRBD2. This CDR3 is 17 amino acids long. CDR1 and CDR2 (germline): LGHNA, YSLEER. V dropped 0 bases and J dropped 8; count of bases not matched to a gene: 8. CDR3 DNA sequence: TGCGCCAGCAGCCAAGAGGCTAGCGGGAGGGATGCGGATGAGCAGTTCTTC. Translation gives CASSQEASGRDADEQFF.

This clonotype has ten or more counts. This CDR3 reads CATRGDRVASGRLNEQFF. The CDR3 coding sequence is TGTGCCACCCGGGGGGACAGGGTGGCTAGCGGGAGGTTGAATGAGCAGTTCTTC. The chain is built from TRBV6-1 and TRBJ2-1; 11 bases match TRBD2. With V trimmed by 10 bases and J by 7 bases, 21 bases remained unmatched. The CDR3 spans 18 residues. Germline loops: CDR1 MNHNS, CDR2 SASEGT.

This clonotype was found a few times. The rearrangement links TRBV7-9 to TRBJ1-2, with D possibly being TRBD1 (5 bases). Germline V lookup: CDR1 SEHNR, CDR2 FQNEAQ (reference sequence). The CDR3 covers 14 residues. Trimming stripped 3 bases from V and 6 bases from J, with 14 bases between. Here the CDR3 DNA reads TGTGCCAGCAGCTTTTCAACAGGCGGCAATGGCTACACCTTC. Residues: CASSFSTGGNGYTF.

CDR3 sequence: CASSPGIVSNGYTF. The CDR3 DNA sequence: TGTGCCAGCAGCCCGGGGATCGTGAGCAACGGCTACACCTTC. This chain links TRBV7-2 with TRBJ1-2; D not certain. Trimming removed 5 bases from V and 8 bases from J, with 18 bases in between. CDR1 is SGHTA and CDR2 is FQGNSA in the germline V gene. This CDR3 is 14 amino acids long.

The chain is built from TRBV27 and TRBJ2-3; 12 nucleotides line up with TRBD2. The junction had 3 bases not matched to a gene; V was cut back by 5 bases and J by 3 bases. Germline V lookup: CDR1 MNHEY, CDR2 SMNVEV (reference sequence). The CDR3 spans 15 residues. Written as DNA, the CDR3 is TGTGCCAGCAGTACACTAGCGGGAGGTACAGATACGCAGTATTTT. Translated, it gives CASSTLAGGTDTQYF.

This clonotype was recorded a few times. This chain joins TRBV2 and TRBJ2-2, with D perhaps matching TRBD2 (7 bases). The CDR3 has 16 residues. V was trimmed by 4 bases and J by 3 bases, leaving 15 bases between them. Germline V gene sequence: CDR1 SNHLY, CDR2 FYNNEI. This CDR3 reads CASSGMAGADTGELFF. In DNA form, the CDR3 reads TGTGCCAGCAGTGGTATGGCGGGGGCGGACACCGGGGAGCTGTTTTTT.

This clonotype was found a few times. The rearrangement links TRBV9 to TRBJ2-3; D not certain. CDR3 length: 12 amino acids. Germline values: CDR1 SGDLS, CDR2 YYNGEE. The germline V and J ends were trimmed by 6 bases and 10 bases, with 15 bases remaining between them. This CDR3 reads CASTDLVEPQYF. Here the CDR3 DNA reads TGTGCCAGCACCGACCTAGTCGAACCGCAGTATTTT.

This clonotype was observed at least ten times. The J gene is TRBJ1-6, the V gene TRBV11-2; tentatively, D is TRBD1 (5 bases). Germline CDR1 and CDR2: SGHAT and FQNNGV. This CDR3 region has 15 residues. The ends were cut back, 2 bases at V and 6 bases at J, with 11 bases in the middle. The CDR3 region is CASSLRPGGNSPLHF. CDR3 nucleotides: TGTGCCAGCAGCTTACGTCCCGGGGGTAATTCACCCCTCCACTTT. The variable domain in full, completed from reference TRBV11-2 and TRBJ1-6, reads EAGVAQSPRYKIIEKRQSVAFWCNPISGHATLYWYQQILGQGPKLLIQFQNNGVVDDSQLPKDRFSAERLKGVDSTLKIQPAKLEDSAVYLCASSLRPGGNSPLHFGNGTRLTVT.

This clonotype was picked up a small number of times. The genes are TRBV29-1 and TRBJ1-2; weak D call: TRBD1 (5 bases). The germline CDR1 and CDR2 sequences are SQVTM and ANQGSEA. The CDR3 length is 12 residues. The V gene lost 0 bases and the J gene lost 7 bases, with 9 bases spanning the gap. The CDR3 nucleotides read TGCAGCGTTGAAGATCAGGGAGGTGGCTACACCTTC. This sequence encodes CSVEDQGGGYTF.

V and J are TRBV18 and TRBJ1-3, with unresolved D. V was shortened by 3 bases and J by 10 bases, with 19 bases between the two germline ends. The CDR3 has 15 residues. Germline-derived CDR1 and CDR2 are KGHSH and LQKENI. For the CDR3, the DNA is TGTGCCAGCTCACCTCTGGAAAGTTCTCTGGAAACCATATATTTT. This translates into CASSPLESSLETIYF.

The chain links TRBV9 to TRBJ1-5; 8 bases fit TRBD1. Per germline, CDR1 SGDLS and CDR2 YYNGEE. The CDR3 extends over 14 amino acids. The V gene end was trimmed by 4 bases and the J gene end by 9 bases; junction bases not matched to a gene: 9. The CDR3 reads CASSPGTGVWPQHF. The CDR3 coding sequence is TGTGCCAGCAGCCCCGGGACAGGCGTTTGGCCCCAGCATTTT.

Remarks on this clonotype: A clone one base away is much larger, so this may be a read error. The chain employs TRBV30 and TRBJ2-1; D unclear. The V gene's germline CDR1 is GTSNPN and CDR2 SVGIG (reference sequence). The V and J ends lost 5 bases and 12 bases respectively, with 8 bases between them. The CDR3 spans 9 residues. The CDR3 loop is CAWDDGQFF. Here the CDR3 DNA reads TGTGCCTGGGATGATGGGCAGTTCTTC.

The J gene is TRBJ1-6, the V gene TRBV20-1; 7 positions match TRBD1. The CDR3 has 18 amino acids. CDR1 is DFQATT and CDR2 is SNEGSKA in the germline V gene (reference sequence). V shed 0 bases and J 4 bases; nucleotides not matched to a gene: 12. The CDR3 is CSARDDLQGLRYNSPLHF. The CDR3 DNA reads as TGCAGTGCTAGAGACGACCTACAGGGGCTCCGTTATAATTCACCCCTCCACTTT.

There are many counts of this clonotype. The CDR3 here is CASSPRVRAQYF. The CDR3 DNA is TGTGCCAGCAGTCCCCGAGTTCGAGCGCAGTACTTC. The chain has TRBV12-3 or TRBV12-4 and TRBJ2-7; D call uncertain. V was cut by 5 bases and J by 9 bases, with 14 bases left in between. The CDR3 loop spans 12 amino acids.